This T cell receptor (beta chain) was sequenced in a study of T cells in Graves' hyperthyroidism and ophthalmopathy. Study-level points and caveats: Prediction of ophthalmopathy progression came a median about 6 months pre-onset. Blood also showed most of the thyroid clonotypes that were expanded above 0.001.

CDR3 length: 19 amino acids. V shed 6 bases, J shed 6 bases, and the junction held 13 bases outside the gene matches. Germline CDR1 and CDR2: MGHRA and YSYEKL. On this clonotype itself: Its cognate antigen is unknown.

Disease duration under 2 months; hyperthyroidism patients were aged 18 to 65. RNA transcripts were the template for amplifying TCR beta CDR3 regions. When the TCR CDR3 underwent first-round RT-PCR, the HTBI primer set was used. TCRdb ran MiXCR on the multiplex PCR reads and lists one entry per CDR3 protein. The sample shows about 580,000 distinct CDR3 sequences, roughly 50% of them seen only once. This chain uses TRBV4-1 with TRBJ2-2, with TRBD2 matching 16 bases. The sequenced material came from peripheral blood or thyroid tissue (not recorded which). The receptor was derived from a young woman with Graves' hyperthyroidism. The CDR3, as DNA: TGCGCCAGCAGGCCAGTTGGGACTAGCGGGAGGGCCTTTGCCGGGGAGCTGTTTTTT. Protein: CASRPVGTSGRAFAGELFF.